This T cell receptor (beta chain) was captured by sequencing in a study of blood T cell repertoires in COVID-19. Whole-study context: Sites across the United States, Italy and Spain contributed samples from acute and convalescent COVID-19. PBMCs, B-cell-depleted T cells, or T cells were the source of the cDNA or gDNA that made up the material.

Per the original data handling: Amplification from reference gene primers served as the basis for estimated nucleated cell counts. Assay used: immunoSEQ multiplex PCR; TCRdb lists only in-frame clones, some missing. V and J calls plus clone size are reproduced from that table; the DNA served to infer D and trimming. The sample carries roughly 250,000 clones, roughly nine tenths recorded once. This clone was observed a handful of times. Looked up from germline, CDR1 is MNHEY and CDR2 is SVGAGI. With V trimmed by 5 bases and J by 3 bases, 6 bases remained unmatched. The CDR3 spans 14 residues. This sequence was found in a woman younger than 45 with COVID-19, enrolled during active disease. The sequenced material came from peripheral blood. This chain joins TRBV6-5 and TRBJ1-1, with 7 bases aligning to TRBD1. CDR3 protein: CASSQGDLYTEAFF. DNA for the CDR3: TGTGCCAGCAGTCAGGGGGATTTGTACACTGAAGCTTTCTTT.